The 20 T cell receptor beta chains given below trace back to one sample, sequenced in a study of cytomegalovirus exposure and HLA in healthy donors. The PCR had 60 Vbeta and 13 Jbeta primers. Assay: immunoSEQ multiplex PCR; the TCRdb copy retains only in-frame clones and omits some. The sample consists of 95,000 to 150,000 clones, 80% to 85% of them appearing once. The sequenced material came from PBMCs. Receptors were obtained from a woman in her 40s in good health and CMV-seronegative.

V usage is TRBV18 and J usage is TRBJ1-4; TRBD1 might be the D (5 bases). This CDR3 region has 14 residues. Germline CDR1 is KGHSH and CDR2 is LQKENI. Trimming took off 5 bases at V and 4 bases at J, with 11 bases between the two ends. The CDR3 sequence: CASSTTGLNEKLFF. The CDR3 coding sequence is TGTGCCAGCTCAACCACAGGCCTTAATGAAAAACTGTTTTTT.

The chain is built from TRBV4-3 and TRBJ2-2, with 8 nucleotides matching TRBD2. Germline lookup yields CDR1 LGHNA and CDR2 YSLEER. The CDR3 loop spans 18 amino acids. V lost 0 bases to trimming and J lost 2 bases; unmatched junction nucleotides: 8. Here the CDR3 reads CASSQDLRREVNTGELFF. CDR3 bases: TGCGCCAGCAGCCAAGATCTTCGGCGGGAGGTCAACACCGGGGAGCTGTTTTTT.

The J gene is TRBJ1-4, the V gene TRBV18; D possibly corresponds to TRBD1 (5 bases). Trimming left V 4 bases short and J 7 bases short, with 10 bases between. Germline V gives CDR1 KGHSH, CDR2 LQKENI. The CDR3 loop spans 13 amino acids. CDR3 residues: CASSRGELEKLFF. CDR3 sequence (DNA): TGTGCCAGCTCACGGGGGGAGCTTGAAAAACTGTTTTTT.

In this sample, this clone turned up once. The chain is built from TRBV29-1 and TRBJ1-6; tentatively, D is TRBD1 (6 bases). From germline, CDR1 is SQVTM and CDR2 ANQGSEA. This CDR3 spans 15 amino acids. Trimming removed 7 bases at V and 0 bases at J, with 13 bases between. The CDR3 bases are TGCAGCGCGGCGGACAGTAGCTCCTATAATTCACCCCTCCACTTT. Its translation: CSAADSSSYNSPLHF.

This chain joins TRBV19 and TRBJ2-1; the match to TRBD2 covers 13 bases. The V gene's germline CDR1 is LNHDA and CDR2 SQIVND (reference sequence). V gave up 5 bases and J gave up 3 bases; unmatched junction bases: 4. The CDR3 runs 16 residues. In DNA form, the CDR3 reads TGTGCCAGTAGTTCCCGACTAGCGGGGGGCTACAATGAGCAGTTCTTC. Its translation: CASSSRLAGGYNEQFF.

The V call is TRBV18, the J call TRBJ2-3, with D possibly being TRBD1 (6 bases). CDR3 length: 18 residues. Per the germline V gene, CDR1 is KGHSH and CDR2 is LQKENI. V lost 3 bases, J lost 4 bases, and 23 bases lay in between. The CDR3 nucleotides are TGTGCCAGCTCACCCCTACTCCTCGGACTTCCAGGGGCAGATACGCAGTATTTT. Translation: CASSPLLLGLPGADTQYF.

The chain joins TRBV5-1 to TRBJ2-5; 12 bases are a match to TRBD2. Trimming took 4 bases from V and 0 from J; bases not matched to a gene: 4. The CDR3 totals 16 residues. Germline CDR1 and CDR2: SGHRS and YFSETQ. The CDR3 sequence is CASSPRTSGNQETQYF. The CDR3 nucleotides are TGCGCCAGCAGCCCACGGACTAGCGGGAACCAAGAGACCCAGTACTTC.

V usage is TRBV28 and J usage is TRBJ2-5; 10 nucleotides agree with TRBD1. The CDR3 loop spans 15 amino acids. V was clipped by 1 base and J by 4 bases; unmatched bases: 3. From germline, CDR1 is MDHEN and CDR2 SYDVKM. Here the CDR3 reads CASSLLGTGVETQYF. CDR3 coding DNA: TGTGCCAGCAGTTTATTAGGGACAGGGGTAGAGACCCAGTACTTC. The variable domain in full, completed from reference TRBV28 and TRBJ2-5, reads DVKVTQSSRYLVKRTGEKVFLECVQDMDHENMFWYRQDPGLGLRLIYFSYDVKMKEKGDIPEGYSVSREKKERFSLILESASTNQTSMYLCASSLLGTGVETQYFGPGTRLLVL.

The genes are TRBV5-1 and TRBJ2-2; TRBD1 matches 7 bases. Per germline, CDR1 SGHRS and CDR2 YFSETQ. The CDR3 contains 14 residues. With 0 bases clipped from V and 10 bases from J, the junction kept 6 bases outside the gene matches. The DNA of the CDR3 is TGCGCCAGCAGCTTGGAACCAGGGGGTGTGGAGCTGTTTTTT. This sequence encodes CASSLEPGGVELFF.

This chain links TRBV6-6 with TRBJ2-5; weak D call: TRBD2 (5 bases). The J call may not be correct, given that the DNA end is closer to TRBJ2-7. The CDR3 is 14 residues long. The V gene's germline CDR1 is MNHNY and CDR2 SVGAGI (reference sequence). In DNA, the CDR3 is TGTGCCAGCAGTTACGCGGGTCTGTCCTACGAGCAGTACTTC. This encodes CASSYAGLSYEQYF.

The CDR3 spells CASSRGQGRVNEQFF. The CDR3 DNA reads as TGTGCCAGCAGCCGGGGACAGGGAAGGGTCAATGAGCAGTTCTTC. This chain links TRBV11-2 with TRBJ2-1, with TRBD1 matching 9 bases. The CDR3 is made up of 15 amino acids. Looked up from germline, CDR1 is SGHAT and CDR2 is FQNNGV. V was pared by 5 bases and J by 6 bases, with 8 bases of the junction left unmatched.

A single count supports this clone. The V gene is TRBV6-6, the J gene TRBJ2-7; maybe TRBD2 (6 bases). V gave up 7 bases and J gave up 6 bases, with 19 bases separating them. Germline V gives CDR1 MNHNY, CDR2 SVGAGI (reference sequence). This CDR3 comprises 14 residues. CDR3 loop: CASTLAREYREQYF. The CDR3 DNA is TGTGCCAGCACCTTAGCCCGGGAGTACCGCGAGCAGTACTTC.

The chain carries TRBV5-1 and TRBJ2-1; 12 nucleotides agree with TRBD2. CDR3 length: 15 amino acids. The V and J ends lost 0 bases and 8 bases, in that order; junction bases with no gene match: 3. The germline gives CDR1 SGHRS, CDR2 YFSETQ. CDR3: CASSLGTSGVHEQFF. The CDR3 nucleotides read TGCGCCAGCAGCTTGGGGACTAGCGGGGTGCATGAGCAGTTCTTC.

The J gene is TRBJ2-3, the V gene TRBV19, with D perhaps TRBD2 (5 bases). The V end was cut by 2 bases, the J end by 5 bases, with 11 bases between. Germline CDR1 and CDR2: LNHDA and SQIVND (reference sequence). This CDR3 spans 14 amino acids. The CDR3 nucleotides read TGTGCCAGTAGTATATTCGACGGGGAAGATACGCAGTATTTT. Translated: CASSIFDGEDTQYF.

This sequence joins TRBV6-1 and TRBJ2-1, with 8 bases that match TRBD1. The CDR3 contains 15 residues. The V and J ends lost 8 bases and 5 bases, in that order; junction bases with no gene match: 11. In germline, CDR1 is MNHNS, CDR2 SASEGT. CDR3 amino acids: CASLRQGFFHNEQFF. CDR3 DNA sequence: TGTGCCAGCCTCAGACAGGGGTTCTTCCACAATGAGCAGTTCTTC.

This clone came up once. This chain connects TRBV27 to TRBJ1-1, with 8 bases identical to TRBD1. This CDR3 contains 15 residues. The trim removed 1 base at V and 4 bases at J, leaving 5 bases unmatched. Germline values: CDR1 MNHEY, CDR2 SMNVEV (reference sequence). The CDR3 DNA sequence: TGTGCCAGCAGTTTATTAAACAGGGGGACCACTGAAGCTTTCTTT. Its protein product is CASSLLNRGTTEAFF.

The chain has TRBV5-4 and TRBJ1-2; D is possibly TRBD1 (5 bases). V lost 4 bases, J lost 4 bases, and 14 bases lay in between. This CDR3 contains 14 residues. Germline loops: CDR1 SGHNT, CDR2 YYREEE (reference sequence). This CDR3 is CASSGDGRAYGYTF. DNA for the CDR3: TGTGCCAGCAGCGGGGATGGCAGGGCCTATGGCTACACCTTC.

V is TRBV30 and J is TRBJ1-1, with D possibly being TRBD1 (6 bases). The CDR3 loop spans 13 amino acids. V was cut by 5 bases and J by 3 bases, with 13 bases left in between. Germline V lookup: CDR1 GTSNPN, CDR2 SVGIG (reference sequence). The DNA of the CDR3 is TGTGCCTGGGCTAACACAGGGCACACTGAAGCTTTCTTT. It specifies CAWANTGHTEAFF.

The chain has TRBV13 and TRBJ2-7; 10 nucleotides agree with TRBD1. CDR3 size: 13 residues. The V gene end was trimmed by 7 bases and the J gene end by 6 bases; junction bases not matched to a gene: 6. CDR1 PRHDT and CDR2 FYEKMQ come from the germline V gene (reference sequence). The CDR3 DNA is TGTGCCAGCACGACCCGGGACAGGGGCGAGCAGTACTTC. Its translation: CASTTRDRGEQYF.

Points on this clone: This CDR3 is also generated by other DNA sequences in the sample. J is TRBJ1-2 and V is TRBV18; D possibly corresponds to TRBD1 (5 bases). The CDR3 spans 13 residues. Trimming took 2 bases from V and 2 from J, leaving 6 bases between them. Germline-derived CDR1 and CDR2 are KGHSH and LQKENI. The chain's CDR3 is CASSPDRNYGYTF. In nucleotides, the CDR3 is TGTGCCAGCTCACCAGACAGAAACTATGGCTACACCTTC.